Listed here are 23 T cell receptor beta chains from one sample, sequenced in a study of beta chain features in type 1 diabetes. Expressed TCRB transcripts were sequenced, since all the RNA that had been isolated was reverse transcribed. This table comes from immunoSEQ multiplex PCR, and its TCRdb copy is limited to in-frame clones, with some not included. There are 500,000 to 850,000 clones in the sample; around 15% occur only once, and 0.035% to 0.045% lies in the top ten. These receptors lack a known antigen. Study-level points and caveats: Across all four CD4+ subsets, people with type 1 diabetes showed modestly shorter TCRB CDR3s.

The specimen sequenced was naive CD4+ T cells from blood. The source is a man between 18 and 29 years old with type 1 diabetes.

This clone was counted only a few times. The chain has TRBV7-3 and TRBJ2-3, with D uncertain. Trimming took off 5 bases at V and 8 bases at J, with 11 bases between the two ends. This CDR3 has 12 residues. CDR1 is SGHTA and CDR2 is FQGTGA in the germline V gene. This CDR3 reads CASSPTSGTQYF. CDR3 DNA: TGTGCCAGCAGCCCGACGTCGGGTACGCAGTATTTT.

The chain has TRBV30 and TRBJ2-7, with D possibly being TRBD1 (6 bases). The germline V gene has CDR1 GTSNPN and CDR2 SVGIG (reference sequence). The germline V and J ends were trimmed by 0 bases and 2 bases, with 14 bases remaining between them. CDR3 length: 15 amino acids. CDR3 nucleotide sequence: TGTGCCTGGAGTGTACTGGACAGCCGTCCCTACGAGCAGTACTTC. This codes for CAWSVLDSRPYEQYF.

This clone was counted a few times. The J gene is TRBJ1-1, the V gene TRBV9; D is perhaps TRBD1 (5 bases). Trimming pared 3 bases from V and 0 bases from J, leaving 12 bases between. CDR1 and CDR2 (germline): SGDLS, YYNGEE. This CDR3 spans 15 amino acids. CDR3 loop: CASSARQDMNTEAFF. CDR3 in DNA: TGTGCCAGCAGCGCCCGTCAGGACATGAACACTGAAGCTTTCTTT.

There are a few counts of this clone. The rearrangement uses TRBV19 and TRBJ2-5; D may correspond to TRBD1 or TRBD2 (6 bases each). The CDR3 consists of 17 residues. Germline V gene lookup returns CDR1 LNHDA and CDR2 SQIVND (reference sequence). Trimming took 7 bases from V and 5 from J, leaving 26 bases between them. This CDR3 reads CASTAWGLASYRETQYF. CDR3 nucleotide sequence: TGTGCCAGTACCGCTTGGGGGCTAGCGTCCTATCGGGAGACCCAGTACTTC.

The chain uses TRBV28 and TRBJ2-6, with no clear D. The CDR3 length is 16 residues. The germline CDR1 and CDR2 sequences are MDHEN and SYDVKM. The ends were cut back, 3 bases at V and 2 bases at J, with 11 bases in the middle. CDR3 DNA: TGTGCCAGCAGTTTGCCGACGGTTACTGGGGCCAACGTCCTGACTTTC. Encoded protein: CASSLPTVTGANVLTF. The variable domain in full, completed from reference TRBV28 and TRBJ2-6, reads DVKVTQSSRYLVKRTGEKVFLECVQDMDHENMFWYRQDPGLGLRLIYFSYDVKMKEKGDIPEGYSVSREKKERFSLILESASTNQTSMYLCASSLPTVTGANVLTFGAGSRLTVL.

This clone has a handful of counts. This sequence joins TRBV25-1 and TRBJ1-6; TRBD1 might be the D (6 bases). The V end lost 7 bases, the J end lost 10 bases, and 20 bases lay between the germline ends. Germline assignment: CDR1 MGHDK and CDR2 SYGVNS. This CDR3 spans 15 amino acids. The CDR3 is CASTLVGQGKSPLHF. The CDR3 DNA follows: TGTGCCAGCACGTTGGTCGGGCAGGGGAAATCACCCCTCCACTTT. Supplemented by reference TRBV25-1 and TRBJ1-6, the full variable domain reads EADIYQTPRYLVIGTGKKITLECSQTMGHDKMYWYQQDPGMELHLIHYSYGVNSTEKGDLSSESTVSRIRTEHFPLTLESARPSHTSQYLCASTLVGQGKSPLHFGNGTRLTVT.

This clone was seen a few times. The chain couples TRBV4-3 to TRBJ2-7; perhaps TRBD2 as D (5 bases). The CDR3 is 15 amino acids. V was clipped by 1 base and J by 0 bases, with 10 bases between them. Germline V lookup: CDR1 LGHNA, CDR2 YSLEER. The CDR3 coding sequence is TGCGCCAGCAGCCAAGGAGCCGGGATCTCCTACGAGCAGTACTTC. Residues: CASSQGAGISYEQYF.

The chain links TRBV9 to TRBJ2-1; 7 bases fit TRBD2. Germline V gives CDR1 SGDLS, CDR2 YYNGEE. The ends lost 0 bases at V and 6 bases at J; junction bases unmatched: 6. The CDR3 has 15 residues. CDR3 amino acids: CASSVAASGLNEQFF. CDR3 nucleotides: TGTGCCAGCAGCGTAGCGGCTAGCGGCCTCAATGAGCAGTTCTTC.

The CDR3 region has the DNA TGTGCCAGCAGCTCCCGGGACTCGAACACTGAAGCTTTCTTT. Translated: CASSSRDSNTEAFF. This sequence joins TRBV7-9 and TRBJ1-1, with D possibly matching TRBD1 (5 bases). There are 14 residues in the CDR3. CDR1 and CDR2 from the germline V gene are SEHNR and FQNEAQ (reference sequence). V gave up 4 bases and J gave up 1 base, with 10 bases separating them.

The chain carries TRBV28 and TRBJ1-5, with TRBD1 as a possible D gene (6 bases). Germline CDR1 reads MDHEN; CDR2 reads SYDVKM. This CDR3 has 13 amino acids. CDR3: CATRGTPNQPQHF. In nucleotides, the CDR3 is TGTGCGACTCGGGGGACACCCAATCAGCCCCAGCATTTT.

The chain recombines TRBV4-1 with TRBJ2-5; 10 bases line up with TRBD2. Looked up from germline, CDR1 is MGHRA and CDR2 is YSYEKL. V shed 11 bases and J 5 bases; nucleotides not matched to a gene: 8. This CDR3 has 13 residues. Here the CDR3 DNA reads TGCGCCTGTAGCGGGGGGCCCCTGGAGACCCAGTACTTC. Translating gives CACSGGPLETQYF.

V usage is TRBV5-1 and J usage is TRBJ2-7; a weak D match, TRBD1 (5 bases). Trimming shortened V by 3 bases and J by 0 bases, and 13 bases separated the two germline ends. The CDR3 runs to 15 residues. In germline, CDR1 is SGHRS, CDR2 YFSETQ. The DNA of the CDR3 is TGCGCCAGCAGCTCGAGTGGGGCTTTCTCCTACGAGCAGTACTTC. It is translated as CASSSSGAFSYEQYF.

This clone has only a few counts. The chain employs TRBV4-3 and TRBJ1-1, with D tentatively TRBD1 (6 bases). The CDR3 runs 15 residues. Germline CDR1 LGHNA, CDR2 YSLEER. The V and J ends lost 1 base and 10 bases respectively, with 19 bases between them. The CDR3 loop is CASSQGYRGTGTAFF. The CDR3 DNA reads TGCGCCAGCAGCCAAGGGTATAGGGGGACCGGTACAGCTTTCTTT.

The rearrangement links TRBV9 to TRBJ2-3; D uncertain. Per germline, CDR1 SGDLS and CDR2 YYNGEE. V lost 0 bases, J lost 2 bases, and 10 bases lay in between. The CDR3 length is 15 residues. CDR3 sequence: CASSVAPANTDTQYF. CDR3 DNA: TGTGCCAGCAGCGTAGCTCCAGCAAACACAGATACGCAGTATTTT.

The V call is TRBV5-1, the J call TRBJ2-7; no reliable D call. The CDR3 is made up of 15 amino acids. Trimming pared 0 bases from V and 7 bases from J, leaving 17 bases between. Per the germline V gene, CDR1 is SGHRS and CDR2 is YFSETQ. DNA for the CDR3: TGCGCCAGCAGCTTGGAAAGTCTAGTCTCAGGAGAGCAGTACTTC. Translating it yields CASSLESLVSGEQYF.

This clone came up a few times. The V and J genes are TRBV7-9 and TRBJ2-3; unclear D gene. Per the germline V gene, CDR1 is SEHNR and CDR2 is FQNEAQ (reference sequence). V was shortened by 1 base and J by 0 bases, with 20 bases between the two germline ends. This CDR3 has 19 residues. DNA of the CDR3: TGTGCCAGCAGCTTAGTTTTATCCTGGACGAAGACTAGCACAGATACGCAGTATTTT. Translation: CASSLVLSWTKTSTDTQYF.

The chain uses TRBV25-1 and TRBJ2-5; TRBD2 matches 11 bases. This CDR3 region has 14 residues. Germline values: CDR1 MGHDK, CDR2 SYGVNS. Trimming removed 5 bases from V and 4 bases from J; junction bases left unmatched: 3. CDR3 sequence (DNA): TGTGCCAGCAGTATAGCGGGAGGGCGAGAGACCCAGTACTTC. Translating gives CASSIAGGRETQYF.

The rearrangement joins TRBV29-1 to TRBJ2-7; 7 nucleotides match TRBD1. V lost 6 bases and J lost 5; bases outside the gene matches: 7. Per germline, CDR1 SQVTM and CDR2 ANQGSEA. The CDR3 spans 12 residues. The CDR3 reads CSVRQGFHEQYF. The CDR3 nucleotides are TGCAGCGTACGACAGGGCTTCCACGAGCAGTACTTC.

The chain has TRBV9 and TRBJ1-3; TRBD1 matches 7 bases. V was pared by 5 bases and J by 2 bases, with 4 bases of the junction left unmatched. The CDR3 extends over 14 amino acids. The germline V gene has CDR1 SGDLS and CDR2 YYNGEE. The CDR3 region has the DNA TGTGCCAGCAGTGACGACAGGGCTGGAAACACCATATATTTT. It encodes CASSDDRAGNTIYF.

This clone occurred a few times. The rearrangement links TRBV30 to TRBJ1-1, with unresolved D. There are 13 residues in the CDR3. Germline CDR1 GTSNPN, CDR2 SVGIG (reference sequence). V lost 4 bases, J lost 2 bases, and 11 bases lay in between. The CDR3 reads CAWKETVNTEAFF. CDR3 coding DNA: TGTGCCTGGAAAGAGACCGTAAACACTGAAGCTTTCTTT.

This clone was counted only a few times. The rearrangement joins TRBV9 to TRBJ1-5; 7 bases are shared with TRBD1. This CDR3 has 15 amino acids. Germline V gives CDR1 SGDLS, CDR2 YYNGEE. Germline trimming cut 0 bases from V and 9 bases from J; bases unmatched to any gene: 9. CDR3 region: CASSVGTGLPGPQHF. The CDR3 nucleotides read TGTGCCAGCAGCGTAGGGACAGGTCTTCCTGGGCCCCAGCATTTT.

The J gene is TRBJ2-5, the V gene TRBV9; the match to TRBD2 covers 8 bases. The CDR3 runs 14 residues. Germline V gives CDR1 SGDLS, CDR2 YYNGEE. Trimming cost V 0 bases and J 5 bases; bases outside gene matches: 3. Here the CDR3 reads CASSVAGGPETQYF. DNA for the CDR3: TGTGCCAGCAGCGTAGCGGGGGGGCCGGAGACCCAGTACTTC.

This clone came up a few times. The J gene is TRBJ2-5, the V gene TRBV29-1; no firm D call. Between the trimmed V and J ends, which lost 6 bases and 0 bases, there was a span of 5 bases. This CDR3 region has 11 residues. The germline gives CDR1 SQVTM, CDR2 ANQGSEA. DNA of the CDR3: TGCAGCGTAAGGTACCAAGAGACCCAGTACTTC. This codes for CSVRYQETQYF.